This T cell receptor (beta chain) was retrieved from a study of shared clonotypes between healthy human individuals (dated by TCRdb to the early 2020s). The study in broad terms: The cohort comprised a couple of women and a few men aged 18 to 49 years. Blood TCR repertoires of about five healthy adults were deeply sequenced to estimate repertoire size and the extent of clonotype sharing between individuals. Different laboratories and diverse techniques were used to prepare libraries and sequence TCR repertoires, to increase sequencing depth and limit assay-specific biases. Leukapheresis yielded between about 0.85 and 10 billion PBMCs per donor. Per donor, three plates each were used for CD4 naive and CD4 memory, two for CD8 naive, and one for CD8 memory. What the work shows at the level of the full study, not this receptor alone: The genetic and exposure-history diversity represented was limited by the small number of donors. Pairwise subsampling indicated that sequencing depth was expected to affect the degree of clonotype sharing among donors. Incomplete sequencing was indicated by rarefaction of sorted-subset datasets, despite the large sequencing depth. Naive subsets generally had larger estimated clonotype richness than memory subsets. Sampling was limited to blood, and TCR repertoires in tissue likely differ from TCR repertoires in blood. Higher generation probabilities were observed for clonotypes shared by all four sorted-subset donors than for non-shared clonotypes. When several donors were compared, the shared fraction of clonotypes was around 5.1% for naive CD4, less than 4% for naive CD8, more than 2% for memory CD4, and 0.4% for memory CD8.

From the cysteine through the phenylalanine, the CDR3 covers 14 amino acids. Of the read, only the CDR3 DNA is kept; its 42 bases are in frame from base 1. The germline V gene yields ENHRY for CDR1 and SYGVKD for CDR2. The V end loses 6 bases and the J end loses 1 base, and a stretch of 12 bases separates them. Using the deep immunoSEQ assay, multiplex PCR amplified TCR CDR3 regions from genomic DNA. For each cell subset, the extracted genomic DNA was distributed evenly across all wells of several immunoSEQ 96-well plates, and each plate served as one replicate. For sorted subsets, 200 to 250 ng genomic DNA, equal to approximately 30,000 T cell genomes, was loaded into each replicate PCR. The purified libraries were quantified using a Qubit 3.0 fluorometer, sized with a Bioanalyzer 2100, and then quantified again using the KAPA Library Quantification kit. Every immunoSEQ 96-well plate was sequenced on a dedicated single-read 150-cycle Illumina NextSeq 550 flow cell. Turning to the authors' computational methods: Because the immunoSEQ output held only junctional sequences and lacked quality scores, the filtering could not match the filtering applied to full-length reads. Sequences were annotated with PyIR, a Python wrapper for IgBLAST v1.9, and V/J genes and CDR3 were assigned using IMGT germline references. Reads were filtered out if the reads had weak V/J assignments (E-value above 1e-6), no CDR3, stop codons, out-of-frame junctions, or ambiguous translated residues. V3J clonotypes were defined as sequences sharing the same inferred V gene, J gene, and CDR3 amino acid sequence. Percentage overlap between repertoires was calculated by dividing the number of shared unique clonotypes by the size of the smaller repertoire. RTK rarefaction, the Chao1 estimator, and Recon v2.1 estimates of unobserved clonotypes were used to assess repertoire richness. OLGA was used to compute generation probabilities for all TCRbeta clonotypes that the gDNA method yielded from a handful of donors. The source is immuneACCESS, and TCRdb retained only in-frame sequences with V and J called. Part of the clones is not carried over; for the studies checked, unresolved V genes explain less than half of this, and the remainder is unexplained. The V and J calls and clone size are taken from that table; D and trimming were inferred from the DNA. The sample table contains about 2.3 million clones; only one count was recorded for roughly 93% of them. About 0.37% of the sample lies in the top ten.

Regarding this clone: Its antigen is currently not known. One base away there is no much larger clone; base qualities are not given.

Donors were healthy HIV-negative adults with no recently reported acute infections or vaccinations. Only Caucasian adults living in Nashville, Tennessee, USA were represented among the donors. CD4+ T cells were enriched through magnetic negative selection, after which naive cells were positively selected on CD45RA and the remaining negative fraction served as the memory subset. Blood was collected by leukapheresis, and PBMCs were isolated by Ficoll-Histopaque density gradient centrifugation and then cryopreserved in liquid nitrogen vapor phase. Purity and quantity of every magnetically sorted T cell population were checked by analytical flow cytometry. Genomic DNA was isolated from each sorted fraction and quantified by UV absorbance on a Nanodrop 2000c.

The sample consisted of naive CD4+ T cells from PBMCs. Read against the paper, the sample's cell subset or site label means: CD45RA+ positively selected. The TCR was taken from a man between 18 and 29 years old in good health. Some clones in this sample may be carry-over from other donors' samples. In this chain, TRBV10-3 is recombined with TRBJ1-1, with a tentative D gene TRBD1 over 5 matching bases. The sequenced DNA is TGTGCCATCAGGCCGGGGCACACGAACACTGAAGCTTTCTTT. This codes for CAIRPGHTNTEAFF.